Below, 4 T cell receptor beta chains from the same sample are listed, as sequenced in a study of graft-versus-host responses after intestinal transplantation. The antigens for these receptors are not known. The method was immunoSEQ multiplex PCR; TCRdb's version includes in-frame clones alone and lacks a portion of them. The sample comprises about 130,000 clones, roughly 91% of which are singletons, and around 0.2% rests with the top ten. Sequenced material: unstimulated CD4+ T cells sorted from spleen or lymph node cells, taken before intestinal transplant. The source is a human donor who received an intestinal transplant.

The genes are TRBV6-1 and TRBJ1-5; a weak D match, TRBD1 (5 bases). From germline, CDR1 is MNHNS and CDR2 SASEGT. Trimming pared 7 bases from V and 5 bases from J, leaving 12 bases between. The length of the CDR3 is 13 residues. In DNA, the CDR3 is TGTGCCAGCAACGAGGGGTGGTATCAGCCCCAGCATTTT. This sequence encodes CASNEGWYQPQHF.

V gene TRBV10-3 combines with J gene TRBJ1-2; D unresolved. V was trimmed by 0 bases and J by 8 bases, leaving 13 bases between them. Germline-derived CDR1 and CDR2 are ENHRY and SYGVKD. CDR3 length: 14 residues. CDR3 region: CAISESSSQGGYTF. The DNA of the CDR3 is TGTGCCATCAGTGAGTCGTCGAGTCAAGGCGGCTACACCTTC.

V usage is TRBV14 and J usage is TRBJ1-6; perhaps TRBD1 as D (5 bases). Trimming removed 4 bases at V and 8 bases at J, with 12 bases between. The CDR3 length is 14 residues. Germline CDR1 SGHDN, CDR2 FVKESK. This CDR3 reads CASSLRDRYSPLHF. The CDR3 nucleotides are TGTGCCAGCAGCCTCCGGGACCGATATTCACCCCTCCACTTT.

The chain uses TRBV4-2 and TRBJ2-7, with TRBD1 as a possible D gene (6 bases). The CDR3 covers 12 residues. The V end was cut by 6 bases, the J end by 4 bases, with 10 bases between. Germline V CDR1 and CDR2: LGHNA, YNFKEQ. Here the CDR3 DNA reads TGTGCCAGCAGTGGGGGCTCGTACGAGCAGTACTTC. Amino acids: CASSGGSYEQYF.